The present entry profiles one T cell receptor beta chain with its context. The sort gate was single viable CD3+CD4+CD8-CD45RO+ cells for memory CD4+ T cells. Donors' CMV status reflects serum IgG against pp150, pp28, p38, p52. Total CD4+ T cells were enriched by CD4 positive selection. The data were taken from a study of memory CD4+ T cells and cytomegalovirus serostatus. Study in general: Of the healthy Belgian adults, eight or nine were CMV seropositive and 20 to 25 seronegative.

Germline assignment: CDR1 SNHLY and CDR2 FYNNEI. The CDR3 spans 11 residues. V lost 4 bases to trimming and J lost 7 bases, with 7 bases between them. Clones were read by immunoSEQ multiplex PCR, and TCRdb kept only the in-frame ones, dropping some. The sample consists of roughly 50,000 clones, roughly 78% of them appearing once. The sample taken for sequencing was memory CD4+ T cells from blood. The receptor comes from an adult in good health and CMV-seronegative. V gene TRBV2 combines with J gene TRBJ1-2; no reliable D call. The CDR3 region is CASSAQVGYTF. In DNA form, the CDR3 reads TGTGCCAGCAGTGCGCAGGTTGGCTACACCTTC.